The 21 T cell receptor beta chains below were found in one sample sequenced in a study of blood T cells in healthy people across ages. A second roughly 6 to 12 cycle PCR used barcoded and J-beta primers. A single record per CDR3 protein comes from TCRdb applying MiXCR to the 5' RACE reads. Among about 780,000 distinct CDR3 sequences listed, roughly 24% were seen once. The sample was also reused in another study, on T cells of mothers and their children.

Material: blood. The receptors come from a boy aged 5 to 17 in good health.

Turning to this clonotype: The junction differs from germline at one of its ends, possibly a read error. CDR3 region: CASRGDLHQPRHF. DNA of the CDR3: TGCGCCAGCAGGGGGGACTTACATCAGCCCCGGCATTTT. The rearrangement uses TRBV5-1 and TRBJ1-5; D is possibly TRBD1 (5 bases). CDR1 is SGHRS, CDR2 YFSETQ, per germline. The CDR3 sequence is 13 residues long.

V usage is TRBV2 and J usage is TRBJ1-2, with 8 nucleotides matching TRBD1. The V segment lost 4 bases and the J segment 0 bases; nucleotides outside the gene matches: 4. Germline V CDR1 and CDR2: SNHLY, FYNNEI. There are 15 residues in the CDR3. CDR3 residues: CASSAGGPSNYGYTF. CDR3 in DNA: TGTGCCAGCAGTGCAGGGGGCCCGTCTAACTATGGCTACACCTTC.

The chain is built from TRBV5-1 and TRBJ2-7; 10 bases are a match to TRBD1. The ends lost 6 bases at V and 4 bases at J; junction bases unmatched: 13. The germline CDR1 and CDR2 sequences are SGHRS and YFSETQ. This CDR3 spans 16 amino acids. CDR3 in amino acids: CASNPGQGDIRYEQYF. The CDR3, as DNA: TGCGCCAGCAATCCAGGACAGGGGGATATTCGATACGAGCAGTACTTC.

Only a few counts were recorded for this clonotype. The J gene is TRBJ1-2, the V gene TRBV6-5; 9 nucleotides agree with TRBD1. The CDR3 is made up of 14 amino acids. V lost 0 bases and J lost 14; bases outside the gene matches: 10. Germline CDR1 MNHEY, CDR2 SVGAGI. CDR3: CASSYSGQGHPWTF. In nucleotides, the CDR3 is TGTGCCAGCAGTTACTCGGGACAGGGCCACCCGTGGACCTTC.

This clonotype was seen a few times. The chain links TRBV14 to TRBJ2-1, with a possible D match to TRBD1 (6 bases). Germline-derived CDR1 and CDR2 are SGHDN and FVKESK. V was shortened by 0 bases and J by 9 bases, with 15 bases between the two germline ends. This CDR3 contains 15 residues. In DNA form, the CDR3 reads TGTGCCAGCAGCCAAGATGGGGTCAGGGGATTTGAGCAGTTCTTC. This gives the protein CASSQDGVRGFEQFF.

Of note for this clonotype: This CDR3 fails to terminate in the conserved phenylalanine or tryptophan, so it likely reflects a read error. This chain uses TRBV7-2 with TRBJ2-5; no reliable D call. V gave up 1 base and J gave up 2 bases, with 14 bases separating them. Germline values: CDR1 SGHTA, CDR2 FQGNSA. The CDR3 consists of 16 residues. The CDR3 DNA is TGTGCCAGCAGCTTAGTAGTGCTGCACCCGCAAGAGACCCAGTACCTC. This translates into CASSLVVLHPQETQYL.

Ten or more counts support this clonotype. For the CDR3, the DNA is TGCGCCAGCAGCGAATGGAACCAAGAGACCCAGTACTTC. It is translated as CASSEWNQETQYF. This chain uses TRBV5-1 with TRBJ2-5; D not resolved. CDR3 length equals 13 residues. The V end lost 4 bases, the J end lost 0 bases, and 7 bases lay between the germline ends. CDR1 and CDR2 from the germline V gene are SGHRS and YFSETQ.

This clonotype appeared a few times. This chain connects TRBV3-1 to TRBJ2-1; no firm D call. The J call may be faulty, since TRBJ2-5 better matches the DNA end. The CDR3 length is 14 residues. CDR1 is LGHDT and CDR2 is YNNKEL in the germline V gene (reference sequence). The CDR3 reads CASSQVLGQETQYF. For the CDR3, the DNA is TGTGCCAGCAGCCAAGTACTTGGTCAAGAGACCCAGTACTTC.

The chain couples TRBV5-1 to TRBJ1-2; the D gene is possibly TRBD1 (6 bases). V was clipped by 4 bases and J by 9 bases, with 19 bases between them. Germline CDR1 and CDR2: SGHRS and YFSETQ. This CDR3 spans 14 amino acids. CDR3 in amino acids: CASSTRDTGKRYTF. CDR3 sequence (DNA): TGCGCCAGCAGCACAAGGGACACGGGCAAACGCTACACCTTC.

The gene calls are TRBV5-1 and TRBJ2-1; TRBD2 is a possible D gene (5 bases). Germline V CDR1 and CDR2: SGHRS, YFSETQ. The CDR3 loop spans 14 amino acids. With 4 bases removed from V and 9 bases from J, the gap between germline ends came to 17 bases. The CDR3 DNA reads TGCGCCAGCAGCGAGGATCGGAGGTTCGGTGAGCAGTTCTTC. Amino acid sequence: CASSEDRRFGEQFF.

The chain employs TRBV6-5 and TRBJ2-5, with 10 bases fitting TRBD2. Trimming took 2 bases from V and 5 from J; bases not matched to a gene: 2. CDR3 size: 14 residues. CDR1 is MNHEY and CDR2 is SVGAGI in the germline V gene. CDR3 in DNA: TGTGCCAGCAGTTACACTAGCGGGGTGGAGACCCAGTACTTC. Amino acid sequence: CASSYTSGVETQYF.

This clonotype has a single count. This rearrangement joins TRBV9 to TRBJ2-1; tentatively, D is TRBD2 (6 bases). The V gene's germline CDR1 is SGDLS and CDR2 YYNGEE. This CDR3 is built from 16 residues. V lost 2 bases, J lost 1 base, and 13 bases lay in between. The CDR3 DNA reads TGTGCCAGCAGCGTTTCGGGGGTGGATTCCTACAATGAGCAGTTCTTC. It yields the protein CASSVSGVDSYNEQFF.

The chain uses TRBV12-3 or TRBV12-4 and TRBJ2-2; 10 nucleotides match TRBD1. The CDR3 contains 14 residues. Germline trimming cut 7 bases from V and 11 bases from J; bases unmatched to any gene: 10. The CDR3 loop reads CASKDRGGRGELFF. The CDR3 bases are TGTGCCAGCAAGGACAGGGGGGGCCGCGGAGAGCTGTTTTTT.

This clonotype was counted only a few times. An end of the junction does not agree with germline; a read error may underlie this. The chain joins TRBV30 to TRBJ2-5; 11 bases are a match to TRBD2. Germline-derived CDR1 and CDR2 are GTSNPN and SVGIG (reference sequence). This CDR3 is built from 11 residues. CDR3: CAWSSTSGAAF. The CDR3 DNA reads TGTGCCTGGAGTTCGACTAGCGGGGCGGCGTTC.

This clonotype was counted ten times or more. The rearrangement joins TRBV29-1 to TRBJ2-7, with 7 bases aligning to TRBD2. This CDR3 comprises 13 residues. The V gene's germline CDR1 is SQVTM and CDR2 ANQGSEA. Trimming took 4 bases from V and 7 from J; bases not matched to a gene: 10. The CDR3 here is CSVASGLRAEQYF. CDR3 DNA: TGCAGCGTTGCGTCGGGACTAAGGGCGGAGCAGTACTTC.

In its sample, this clonotype was seen a few times. The chain uses TRBV5-1 and TRBJ2-5; 8 bases are shared with TRBD1. Judging by the DNA end, TRBJ2-7 fits better; the J call may be wrong. Germline V gene lookup returns CDR1 SGHRS and CDR2 YFSETQ. The length of the CDR3 is 16 residues. The CDR3: CASSLVEGDRSYEQYF. CDR3 coding DNA: TGCGCCAGCAGCTTGGTAGAGGGGGACAGGAGCTACGAGCAGTACTTC.

V gene TRBV27 combines with J gene TRBJ2-7; D is ambiguous. V gave up 0 bases and J gave up 3 bases, with 6 bases separating them. This CDR3 is 13 amino acids long. Germline CDR1 is MNHEY and CDR2 is SMNVEV (reference sequence). CDR3 protein: CASSLSGNYEQYF. The CDR3 coding sequence is TGTGCCAGCAGTTTATCCGGCAACTACGAGCAGTACTTC.

V usage is TRBV2 and J usage is TRBJ2-7, with 9 bases fitting TRBD1. Losses at the gene ends were 8 bases for V and 4 bases for J; bases not matched to a gene: 6. CDR3 size: 13 residues. CDR1 and CDR2 from the germline V gene are SNHLY and FYNNEI. The CDR3 nucleotides are TGTGCCAGCCGGGACAGGGACCTTTACGAGCAGTACTTC. This encodes CASRDRDLYEQYF.

This clonotype was recorded a few times. The chain joins TRBV7-2 to TRBJ2-4, with D possibly TRBD2 on 6 matching bases. CDR1 and CDR2 from the germline V gene are SGHTA and FQGNSA. The V gene lost 5 bases and the J gene lost 2 bases, with 16 bases spanning the gap. The CDR3 runs to 16 residues. The CDR3 is CASSGGDRLPKNIQYF. For the CDR3, the DNA is TGTGCCAGCAGCGGCGGGGACCGTTTACCCAAAAACATTCAGTACTTC.

The V and J genes are TRBV7-9 and TRBJ2-5; possibly TRBD1 or TRBD2 for D (5 bases each). The J call may be incorrect, as the DNA end agrees better with TRBJ2-7. This CDR3 contains 17 residues. Germline V CDR1 and CDR2: SEHNR, FQNEAQ (reference sequence). CDR3 nucleotides: TGTGCCAGCAGCTTTCAGGACGGGACCCGGCATACCTACGAGCAGTACTTC. Residues: CASSFQDGTRHTYEQYF.

Here the CDR3 reads CASSFTNPSDGYTF. The CDR3 bases are TGCGCCAGCAGCTTCACCAATCCCTCAGATGGCTACACCTTC. The chain carries TRBV5-1 and TRBJ1-2; no firm D call. The CDR3 is 14 amino acids. Germline values: CDR1 SGHRS, CDR2 YFSETQ. V was clipped by 2 bases and J by 6 bases, with 14 bases between them.